The rows below give T cell receptor beta chains drawn from one sample of a study of T cell changes during pregnancy in multiple sclerosis. TCRdb's table, derived via immunoSEQ multiplex PCR, lists solely in-frame clones and lacks some. The sample carries almost 40,000 clones, 80% to 95% recorded once. Sequences were derived from CD4+ T cells from peripheral blood mononuclear cells, sampled in the third trimester of pregnancy. These receptors were taken from a female donor in good health, enrolled as a control in a pregnancy study. Each CDR3 is given with its conserved first and last residue. Each record gives: V gene, J gene, clone size, D gene, CDR3 DNA, CDR3 protein. A D gene is named only where the DNA matches it firmly. Clone sizes are given selectively: once, few, many, or a class where the clone is expanded.

V: TRBV2
J: TRBJ2-7
size: few
D: -
DNA: TGTGCCAGCAGCGAACCTGAGGACTTCAAATCTCAATACGAGCAGTACTTC
CDR3: CASSEPEDFKSQYEQYF

V: TRBV6-5
J: TRBJ1-1
size: -
D: -
DNA: TGTGCCAGCAGTTACTTCGGGGTGGAAGAAGCTTTCTTT
CDR3: CASSYFGVEEAFF

V: TRBV25-1
J: TRBJ1-2
size: few
D: -
DNA: TGTGCCAGCAGTACCCCGGGGATGTTCTGGGGCTACACCTTC
CDR3: CASSTPGMFWGYTF

V: TRBV9
J: TRBJ1-2
size: -
D: -
DNA: TGTGCCAGCAGCGTAGCGGGAATGTGGGGGGATGGCTACACCTTC
CDR3: CASSVAGMWGDGYTF

V: TRBV28
J: TRBJ1-1
size: -
D: TRBD1
DNA: TGTGCCAGCAGTTTAAACCGGGGACAGGGGGCGAGGGGAGCTTTCTTT
CDR3: CASSLNRGQGARGAFF

V: TRBV6-1
J: TRBJ2-3
size: -
D: -
DNA: TGTGCCGGAGGGCGGGGCCGCTCTAGCACAGATACGCAGTATTTT
CDR3: CAGGRGRSSTDTQYF

V: TRBV29-1
J: TRBJ1-2
size: -
D: -
DNA: TGCAGCGTTGTCTTGCGAGACTATGGCTACACCTTC
CDR3: CSVVLRDYGYTF

V: TRBV7-2
J: TRBJ2-3
size: -
D: -
DNA: TGTGCCAGCAGCTTACAAGGCAGCGGCACAGATACGCAGTATTTT
CDR3: CASSLQGSGTDTQYF

V: TRBV6-1
J: TRBJ2-2
size: -
D: TRBD2
DNA: TGTGCCAGCAGCCCGACTAGCGGGAAACGGGGGGAGCTGTTTTTT
CDR3: CASSPTSGKRGELFF

V: TRBV5-1
J: TRBJ2-1
size: -
D: TRBD1
DNA: TGCGCCAGCAGCCCCGGGACAGGGGGCAATGAGCAGTTCTTC
CDR3: CASSPGTGGNEQFF

V: TRBV19
J: TRBJ2-5
size: -
D: TRBD2
DNA: TGTGCCAGTCGGCTAGCGGGGGAGACCCAGTACTTC
CDR3: CASRLAGETQYF

V: TRBV5-4
J: TRBJ1-6
size: -
D: TRBD1
DNA: TGTGCCAGCAGTTCGGACAGGGATCGTTCGCCCCTCCACTTT
CDR3: CASSSDRDRSPLHF

V: TRBV19
J: TRBJ2-1
size: -
D: -
DNA: TGTGCCAGTAGTTATTACAATGAGCAGTTCTTC
CDR3: CASSYYNEQFF

V: TRBV5-4
J: TRBJ2-5
size: -
D: TRBD1
DNA: TGTGCCAGCAGCTTAGGAGGGACAGGGGGCGGGGTGGAGACCCAGTACTTC
CDR3: CASSLGGTGGGVETQYF

V: TRBV7-7
J: TRBJ2-5
size: -
D: TRBD1
DNA: TGTGCTAGCAGCTGGGGGACAGGCCAAGAGACCCAGTACTTC
CDR3: CASSWGTGQETQYF

V: TRBV6-5
J: TRBJ2-7
size: -
D: -
DNA: TGTGCCAGCAGCAGGACAGTGCTCTACGAGCAGTACTTC
CDR3: CASSRTVLYEQYF

V: TRBV18
J: TRBJ2-3
size: -
D: -
DNA: TGTGCCAGCTCACCTGTACGTGGAGCACGAGGAGGAGATACGCAGTATTTT
CDR3: CASSPVRGARGGDTQYF

V: TRBV6-5
J: TRBJ1-5
size: -
D: TRBD1
DNA: TGTGCCAGCAGTTACACCGGGACAGGGCAGTGGCCCCAGCATTTT
CDR3: CASSYTGTGQWPQHF

V: TRBV5-1
J: TRBJ2-7
size: -
D: -
DNA: TGCGCCAGCAGCTTGACTGGCGACAACGAGCAGTACTTC
CDR3: CASSLTGDNEQYF

V: TRBV6-5
J: TRBJ2-7
size: -
D: -
DNA: TGTGCCAGCAGCGGTCTCTACGAGCAGTACTTC
CDR3: CASSGLYEQYF

V: TRBV11-3
J: TRBJ1-6
size: -
D: -
DNA: TGTGCCAGCAGCTTAGTGGTTATCCAGGGCAGGAATTCACCCCTCCACTTT
CDR3: CASSLVVIQGRNSPLHF

V: TRBV7-9
J: TRBJ1-1
size: -
D: -
DNA: TGTGCCAGCACCTACAGGGTCGAGGACACTGAAGCTTTCTTT
CDR3: CASTYRVEDTEAFF

V: TRBV5-1
J: TRBJ2-1
size: -
D: TRBD2
DNA: TGCGCCAGCAGCCTTAGCGGGAGCTCCTACAATGAGCAGTTCTTC
CDR3: CASSLSGSSYNEQFF

V: TRBV5-1
J: TRBJ2-6
size: -
D: TRBD1
DNA: TGCGCCAGCAGCAGGGACAGGGCGTCGATATCTGGGGCCAACGTCCTGACTTTC
CDR3: CASSRDRASISGANVLTF

V: TRBV11-2
J: TRBJ2-3
size: -
D: TRBD2
DNA: TGTGCCAGCAGGACCCTTAGCGGGGGACATTACGATACGCAGTATTTT
CDR3: CASRTLSGGHYDTQYF

V: TRBV28
J: TRBJ1-5
size: -
D: TRBD1
DNA: TGTGCCAGCAGACCCGACAGGGACGTATCCCAGCATTTT
CDR3: CASRPDRDVSQHF

V: TRBV14
J: TRBJ1-2
size: -
D: TRBD1
DNA: TGTGCCAGCAGCCGCCAGGGGGGAAGTGGCTACACCTTC
CDR3: CASSRQGGSGYTF

V: TRBV5-1
J: TRBJ2-1
size: -
D: -
DNA: TGCGCCAGCAGCTTGAACGCAGCCTACAATGAGCAGTTCTTC
CDR3: CASSLNAAYNEQFF

V: TRBV5-1
J: TRBJ2-7
size: -
D: TRBD2
DNA: TGCGCCAGCAGCTTCCTTGCGGGAGAATACGAGCAGTACTTC
CDR3: CASSFLAGEYEQYF

V: TRBV6-5
J: TRBJ2-1
size: -
D: -
DNA: TGTGCCAGCAGTTACTCTTACAACTCCTACAATGAGCAGTTCTTC
CDR3: CASSYSYNSYNEQFF

V: TRBV2
J: TRBJ1-5
size: -
D: TRBD1
DNA: TGTGCCAGCAGTCCCGGGACAGGGCAGGATCAGCCCCAGCATTTT
CDR3: CASSPGTGQDQPQHF

V: TRBV6-4
J: TRBJ2-6
size: -
D: -
DNA: TGTGCCAGCAGTGAGCAGGGGTCTGGGGCCAACGTCCTGACTTTC
CDR3: CASSEQGSGANVLTF

V: TRBV12-5
J: TRBJ1-4
size: -
D: TRBD1
DNA: TGTGCTAGTGGTTTGCCGAGTCCGGGACAGGGTGGTGAAAAACTGTTTTTT
CDR3: CASGLPSPGQGGEKLFF

V: TRBV2
J: TRBJ2-3
size: -
D: TRBD2
DNA: TGTGCCAGCGGGACTAGCTGGGCAGATACGCAGTATTTT
CDR3: CASGTSWADTQYF

V: TRBV28
J: TRBJ2-5
size: -
D: TRBD2
DNA: TGTGCCAGCAGTGGCCGCGTCGGGCGGGAGAGACTAAAGACCCAGTACTTC
CDR3: CASSGRVGRERLKTQYF

V: TRBV2
J: TRBJ1-1
size: -
D: -
DNA: TGTGCCAGCAGTGACAGGGGACCTTGGGGAGCTGAAGCTTTCTTT
CDR3: CASSDRGPWGAEAFF

V: TRBV7-9
J: TRBJ1-1
size: once
D: TRBD1
DNA: TGTGCCAGCAGCTCCGGACAGGGCACTGAAGCTTTCTTT
CDR3: CASSSGQGTEAFF

V: TRBV18
J: TRBJ1-1
size: -
D: -
DNA: TGTGCCAGCTCACCACGTCAGGGAACTGAAGCTTTCTTT
CDR3: CASSPRQGTEAFF

V: TRBV5-6
J: TRBJ2-5
size: -
D: TRBD2
DNA: TGTGCCAGCAGCTTAGGCCCTAGCGGCGAGACCCAGTACTTC
CDR3: CASSLGPSGETQYF

V: TRBV18
J: TRBJ2-7
size: -
D: -
DNA: TGTGCCAGCTCCCGCGAAGAGTACGAGCAGTACTTC
CDR3: CASSREEYEQYF

V: TRBV27
J: TRBJ2-5
size: -
D: TRBD1
DNA: TGTGCCAGCCGTTTAGGACAGGGGATGGAGACCCAGTACTTC
CDR3: CASRLGQGMETQYF

V: TRBV7-3
J: TRBJ2-5
size: medium-sized
D: -
DNA: TGTGCCAGCAGCAATCCCGGGGGTCCAGAAAGGGAGACCCAGTACTTC
CDR3: CASSNPGGPERETQYF

V: TRBV2
J: TRBJ2-6
size: -
D: -
DNA: TGTGCCAGCGGGGGGACTCCTCGAAGTGGGGCCAACGTCCTGACTTTC
CDR3: CASGGTPRSGANVLTF